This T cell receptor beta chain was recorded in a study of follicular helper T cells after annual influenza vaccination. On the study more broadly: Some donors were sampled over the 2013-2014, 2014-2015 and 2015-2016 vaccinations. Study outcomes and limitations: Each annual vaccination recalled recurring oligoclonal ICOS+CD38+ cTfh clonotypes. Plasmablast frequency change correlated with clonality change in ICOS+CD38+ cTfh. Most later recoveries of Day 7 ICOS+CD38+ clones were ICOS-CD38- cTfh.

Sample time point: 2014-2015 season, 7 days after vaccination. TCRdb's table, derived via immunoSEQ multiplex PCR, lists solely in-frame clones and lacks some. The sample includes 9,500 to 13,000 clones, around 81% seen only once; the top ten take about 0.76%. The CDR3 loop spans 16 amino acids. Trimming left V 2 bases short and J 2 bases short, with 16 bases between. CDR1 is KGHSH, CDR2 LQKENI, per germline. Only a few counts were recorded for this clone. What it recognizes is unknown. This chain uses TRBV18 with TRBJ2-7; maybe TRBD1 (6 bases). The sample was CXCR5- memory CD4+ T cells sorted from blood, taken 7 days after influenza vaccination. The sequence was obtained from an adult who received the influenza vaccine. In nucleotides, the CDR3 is TGTGCCAGCTCACCATATCAGGGGCCGACTACCTACGAGCAGTACTTC. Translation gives CASSPYQGPTTYEQYF.